Shown below are 24 T cell receptor beta chains from a single sample sequenced in a study of cytomegalovirus exposure and HLA in healthy donors. PCR amplification relied on 60 Vbeta primers (plus 13 Jbeta primers). The table came from immunoSEQ multiplex PCR; TCRdb's copy has only in-frame clones and leaves some out. The sample shows roughly 110,000 clones, around 80% of them seen only once. The sequenced sample was PBMCs. Receptor source: a man aged 25 to 40 in good health and CMV-seropositive.

On this clone itself: At one end, the junction sequence differs from germline, possibly due to a read error. The V and J genes are TRBV7-9 and TRBJ2-7; 9 bases match TRBD1. This CDR3 is 16 amino acids long. CDR1 is SEHNR and CDR2 is FQNEAQ in the germline V gene (reference sequence). As DNA, the CDR3 is TGTTCCAGCAGCTTAGAGGCGGGGACAGGGAGCCACGAGCAGTACTTC. This sequence encodes CSSSLEAGTGSHEQYF.

The chain joins TRBV28 to TRBJ2-1; 8 bases match TRBD1. Germline assignment: CDR1 MDHEN and CDR2 SYDVKM. Trimming cost V 4 bases and J 4 bases; bases outside gene matches: 15. This CDR3 has 18 residues. This CDR3 reads CASSSPHIRGRNYNEQFF. The CDR3 DNA reads TGTGCCAGCAGTTCCCCTCATATCAGGGGGCGGAATTACAATGAGCAGTTCTTC.

The chain links TRBV10-3 to TRBJ2-7, with a possible D match to TRBD1 (5 bases). There are 13 residues in the CDR3. V shed 10 bases and J shed 1 base, with 14 bases lying between them. Germline V gene lookup returns CDR1 ENHRY and CDR2 SYGVKD. The CDR3 sequence is CATGKPGSYEQYF. Written as DNA, the CDR3 is TGTGCCACAGGGAAGCCAGGTTCCTACGAGCAGTACTTC.

This clone came up once. The chain couples TRBV29-1 to TRBJ1-4; TRBD1 aligns across 9 bases. Trimming at V came to 2 bases and at J to 8 bases, leaving 6 bases not matched to a gene. CDR3 length equals 14 residues. CDR1 and CDR2 (germline): SQVTM, ANQGSEA. CDR3 nucleotides: TGCAGCGTTGAAAGGGACAGGGTTGGCGAAAAACTGTTTTTT. It is translated as CSVERDRVGEKLFF.

This clone was seen once. This rearrangement joins TRBV2 to TRBJ1-6; 7 bases line up with TRBD1. Trimming cost V 6 bases and J 1 base; bases outside gene matches: 3. In germline, CDR1 is SNHLY, CDR2 FYNNEI. This CDR3 comprises 15 residues. Here the CDR3 DNA reads TGTGCCAGCAGACCGGACAGGTCCTATAATTCACCCCTCCACTTT. Amino acid sequence: CASRPDRSYNSPLHF. The variable domain in full, with the rest retrieved from reference TRBV2 and TRBJ1-6, is EPEVTQTPSHQVTQMGQEVILRCVPISNHLYFYWYRQILGQKVEFLVSFYNNEISEKSEIFDDQFSVERPDGSNFTLKIRSTKLEDSAMYFCASRPDRSYNSPLHFGNGTRLTVT.

There are a few counts of this clone. The V gene is TRBV9, the J gene TRBJ2-1; D unclear. Trimming took 0 bases from V and 4 from J, leaving 8 bases between them. This CDR3 is 14 amino acids long. From germline, CDR1 is SGDLS and CDR2 YYNGEE. CDR3 DNA: TGTGCCAGCAGCGTAGCCTGGCCGTACAATGAGCAGTTCTTC. Its translation: CASSVAWPYNEQFF.

The chain uses TRBV5-4 and TRBJ2-2, with 9 bases aligning to TRBD2. V was clipped by 4 bases and J by 3 bases; unmatched bases: 10. Germline CDR1 is SGHNT and CDR2 is YYREEE (reference sequence). The CDR3 is 17 amino acids. The CDR3 protein is CASSPGGGGAYTGELFF. In nucleotides, the CDR3 is TGTGCCAGCAGCCCGGGGGGCGGGGGGGCCTACACCGGGGAGCTGTTTTTT.

In its sample, this clone was seen once. V and J are TRBV23-1 and TRBJ2-7; D is possibly TRBD1 (5 bases). TRBV23-1 is reported as an ORF; its role is uncertain. V was clipped by 4 bases and J by 2 bases, with 9 bases between them. The CDR3 contains 13 residues. In DNA form, the CDR3 reads TGCGCCAGCAGTCCACAGGTCCCCTACGAGCAGTACTTC. Translation: CASSPQVPYEQYF.

Comment on this clone: Other nucleotide sequences in the sample specify the same CDR3. This rearrangement joins TRBV7-6 to TRBJ2-5; D is unclear. This CDR3 comprises 14 residues. V lost 5 bases and J lost 5, with 15 bases in between. Germline V gene data show CDR1 as SGHVS and CDR2 as FNYEAQ. CDR3 sequence: CASSKHQIRETQYF. DNA for the CDR3: TGTGCCAGCAGCAAACATCAGATCAGGGAGACCCAGTACTTC.

This clone was seen a few times. The chain uses TRBV7-9 and TRBJ1-1, with TRBD1 identical over 9 bases. V gave up 4 bases and J gave up 5 bases; unmatched junction bases: 8. Germline CDR1 is SEHNR and CDR2 is FQNEAQ (reference sequence). CDR3 length: 15 residues. As DNA, the CDR3 is TGTGCCAGCAGCTCACAGGGGGCAGAGGGAACTGAAGCTTTCTTT. This translates into CASSSQGAEGTEAFF. Looking up the rest from reference TRBV7-9 and TRBJ1-1 gives the full variable domain: DTGVSQNPRHKITKRGQNVTFRCDPISEHNRLYWYRQTLGQGPEFLTYFQNEAQLEKSRLLSDRFSAERPKGSFSTLEIQRTEQGDSAMYLCASSSQGAEGTEAFFGQGTRLTVV.

The genes are TRBV7-2 and TRBJ2-7, with 8 bases that match TRBD2. The CDR3 is made up of 16 amino acids. Germline CDR1 and CDR2: SGHTA and FQGNSA. The ends lost 6 bases at V and 0 bases at J; junction bases unmatched: 10. The CDR3 DNA sequence: TGTGCCAGCAGTTCCCATAGCGGGGACGTCTCCTACGAGCAGTACTTC. Encoded protein: CASSSHSGDVSYEQYF. The whole variable domain, remainder taken from reference TRBV7-2 and TRBJ2-7, is GAGVSQSPSNKVTEKGKDVELRCDPISGHTALYWYRQSLGQGLEFLIYFQGNSAPDKSGLPSDRFSAERTGGSVSTLTIQRTQQEDSAVYLCASSSHSGDVSYEQYFGPGTRLTVT.

V gene TRBV6-6 combines with J gene TRBJ1-5; 9 bases line up with TRBD1. The CDR3 spans 14 residues. Per germline, CDR1 MNHNY and CDR2 SVGAGI (reference sequence). The trim removed 7 bases at V and 6 bases at J, leaving 7 bases unmatched. The CDR3 reads CASTAGTGSQPQHF. The CDR3 DNA follows: TGTGCCAGCACTGCCGGGACAGGGTCTCAGCCCCAGCATTTT.

Only a few counts were recorded for this clone. The rearrangement uses TRBV10-3 and TRBJ1-2, with unresolved D. The CDR3 length is 12 residues. Trimming took off 2 bases at V and 8 bases at J, with 9 bases between the two ends. Germline V CDR1 and CDR2: ENHRY, SYGVKD. As DNA, the CDR3 is TGTGCCATCAGTGAGGGGGAGGGAGGCTACACCTTC. Translated, it gives CAISEGEGGYTF.

CDR3 nucleotide sequence: TGTGCCAGCAGTGAACAGGGTGCAAACACTGAAGCTTTCTTT. It is translated as CASSEQGANTEAFF. V usage is TRBV6-1 and J usage is TRBJ1-1; TRBD1 is a possible D gene (5 bases). Per germline, CDR1 MNHNS and CDR2 SASEGT. Trimming pared 2 bases from V and 2 bases from J, leaving 9 bases between. The CDR3 has 14 amino acids.

This clone was counted only a few times. The V and J genes are TRBV6-1 and TRBJ2-3, with 13 nucleotides matching TRBD2. Germline V gene data show CDR1 as MNHNS and CDR2 as SASEGT. V trimming: 5 bases; J trimming: 4 bases; junction bases outside the gene matches: 3. The CDR3 covers 15 residues. The CDR3 bases are TGTGCCAGCAGTCCACTAGCGGGGGGGGCAGATACGCAGTATTTT. It yields the protein CASSPLAGGADTQYF.

The chain employs TRBV6-5 and TRBJ1-2, with 8 bases fitting TRBD1. The V gene's germline CDR1 is MNHEY and CDR2 SVGAGI. The CDR3 has 14 residues. V shed 6 bases, J shed 7 bases, and the junction held 10 bases outside the gene matches. Here the CDR3 DNA reads TGTGCCAGCAGGCCTAGGGGACAGGAGGTTGGCTACACCTTC. This encodes CASRPRGQEVGYTF.

The chain couples TRBV11-3 to TRBJ2-5; 7 bases align to TRBD2. Germline lookup yields CDR1 SGHNT and CDR2 YENEEA. The V and J ends lost 5 bases and 4 bases, in that order; junction bases with no gene match: 10. The CDR3 is made up of 15 amino acids. CDR3 nucleotide sequence: TGTGCCAGCAGCAACATCGGGGGGAGGGGAGAGACCCAGTACTTC. It is translated as CASSNIGGRGETQYF.

The V and J genes are TRBV7-9 and TRBJ2-3; D is ambiguous. Trimming took 5 bases from V and 3 from J, leaving 9 bases between them. This CDR3 has 13 amino acids. Germline CDR1 and CDR2: SEHNR and FQNEAQ (reference sequence). The CDR3 DNA follows: TGTGCCAGCAGCCTCGTCAGAACAGATACGCAGTATTTT. Amino acids: CASSLVRTDTQYF.

The gene calls are TRBV19 and TRBJ1-6; 7 bases are shared with TRBD1. The CDR3 contains 14 residues. Germline V gene data show CDR1 as LNHDA and CDR2 as SQIVND (reference sequence). J gave up 8 bases and V 6 bases, and 7 bases lay outside the gene matches. Here the CDR3 reads CASSSGQFYSPLHF. The CDR3 region has the DNA TGTGCCAGTAGCTCGGGACAGTTCTATTCACCCCTCCACTTT.

This clone came up once. The chain has TRBV9 and TRBJ1-1, with 8 bases fitting TRBD1. The CDR3 totals 14 residues. Germline V gene sequence: CDR1 SGDLS, CDR2 YYNGEE. Trimming cost V 4 bases and J 1 base; bases outside gene matches: 3. The CDR3 is CASSLGTGNTEAFF. The CDR3, as DNA: TGTGCCAGCAGCCTAGGGACAGGGAACACTGAAGCTTTCTTT.

This chain connects TRBV5-1 to TRBJ2-7; D is possibly TRBD2 (5 bases). CDR1 is SGHRS and CDR2 is YFSETQ in the germline V gene. The CDR3 runs to 13 residues. V shed 0 bases and J shed 7 bases, with 11 bases lying between them. The CDR3 sequence is CASSLARAEEQYF. The CDR3 coding sequence is TGCGCCAGCAGCTTGGCGAGGGCGGAGGAGCAGTACTTC.

The chain combines TRBV11-2 with TRBJ1-1; no reliable D call. Trimming removed 3 bases at V and 4 bases at J, with 6 bases between. The CDR3 totals 12 residues. Germline V gene sequence: CDR1 SGHAT, CDR2 FQNNGV. CDR3 residues: CASSFRSTEAFF. In DNA form, the CDR3 reads TGTGCCAGCAGCTTTAGGAGCACTGAAGCTTTCTTT.

This sequence joins TRBV5-1 and TRBJ2-7, with unresolved D. CDR3 length: 13 residues. The V and J ends lost 1 base and 0 bases respectively, with 5 bases between them. Germline-derived CDR1 and CDR2 are SGHRS and YFSETQ. CDR3 sequence reads: CASSLTVSYEQYF. The CDR3 region has the DNA TGCGCCAGCAGCTTGACAGTCTCCTACGAGCAGTACTTC.

This clone was observed a single time. J is TRBJ1-1 and V is TRBV29-1, with TRBD1 identical over 7 bases. With 7 bases clipped from V and 0 bases from J, the junction kept 5 bases outside the gene matches. Germline CDR1 is SQVTM and CDR2 is ANQGSEA. The CDR3 sequence is 13 residues long. CDR3 sequence reads: CSADRAMNTEAFF. The CDR3 nucleotides read TGCAGCGCCGACAGGGCGATGAACACTGAAGCTTTCTTT.